The 18 T cell receptor beta chains in this list originate from one sample, sequenced in a study of human T cells and chemical hapten exposure. TCRdb redid the calling of the RACE reads with MiXCR, one entry per CDR3 protein. The table records roughly 200,000 distinct CDR3 sequences, 20% to 25% of them present only once. Time point defined: patch test 1, 2 weeks after DPC sensitization. Treatment defined: therapeutic diphenylcyclopropenone sensitization with weekly scalp DPC. This specimen consisted of whole blood, obtained in connection with sensitization to the hapten diphenylcyclopropenone (DPC). The receptors derive from a woman in her forties or fifties with alopecia areata. Some clones in this sample may be carry-over from other donors' samples.

The rearrangement uses TRBV20-1 and TRBJ1-2; 7 bases match TRBD1. Trimming removed 0 bases from V and 2 bases from J; junction bases left unmatched: 3. The germline CDR1 and CDR2 sequences are DFQATT and SNEGSKA (reference sequence). CDR3 size: 14 residues. CDR3 residues: CSARDDRENYGYTF. The DNA for the CDR3 is TGCAGTGCTAGAGACGACAGGGAGAACTATGGCTACACCTTC.

The CDR3: CASSLGQKNTEAFF. CDR3 in DNA: TGTGCCAGTAGTTTGGGACAGAAAAACACTGAAGCTTTCTTT. The chain couples TRBV19 to TRBJ1-1; 7 bases map to TRBD1. Trimming took 5 bases from V and 2 from J; bases not matched to a gene: 5. Germline V gene sequence: CDR1 LNHDA, CDR2 SQIVND (reference sequence). The CDR3 runs to 14 residues.

This chain connects TRBV10-3 to TRBJ2-5; D is uncertain. With 8 bases removed from V and 5 bases from J, the gap between germline ends came to 9 bases. Germline V CDR1 and CDR2: ENHRY, SYGVKD. The CDR3 contains 11 residues. The CDR3 loop is CAIGPGETQYF. CDR3 DNA sequence: TGTGCCATCGGTCCTGGGGAGACCCAGTACTTC.

This clonotype was seen at least ten times. This rearrangement joins TRBV20-1 to TRBJ2-7; D not resolved. CDR1 is DFQATT, CDR2 SNEGSKA, per germline (reference sequence). V dropped 5 bases and J dropped 6 bases, with 11 bases sitting between them. The CDR3 covers 11 residues. The CDR3 reads CSAPFPIEQYF. The CDR3 DNA follows: TGCAGTGCTCCTTTCCCCATCGAGCAGTACTTC.

This clonotype has only a few counts. The rearrangement joins TRBV4-2 to TRBJ2-1; TRBD2 matches 12 bases. The CDR3 contains 16 residues. Trimming took 1 base from V and 3 from J; bases not matched to a gene: 1. The V gene's germline CDR1 is LGHNA and CDR2 YNFKEQ. CDR3 DNA sequence: TGTGCCAGCAGCCAAGGGACTAGCGGGATCTACAATGAGCAGTTCTTC. It is translated as CASSQGTSGIYNEQFF.

V gene TRBV27 combines with J gene TRBJ2-1, with 12 bases aligning to TRBD2. Germline V lookup: CDR1 MNHEY, CDR2 SMNVEV (reference sequence). V shed 6 bases and J 6 bases; nucleotides not matched to a gene: 9. The CDR3 is 16 amino acids. CDR3 coding DNA: TGTGCCAGCAGCCTATTAACTAGCGGGAGGCCCAATGAGCAGTTCTTC. Translating it yields CASSLLTSGRPNEQFF.

The chain carries TRBV28 and TRBJ1-2; D remains unclear. The CDR3 contains 12 residues. Germline V gives CDR1 MDHEN, CDR2 SYDVKM. Trimming removed 8 bases from V and 0 bases from J, with 7 bases in between. This chain's CDR3 is CASASANYGYTF. The DNA for the CDR3 is TGTGCCAGCGCTTCAGCTAACTATGGCTACACCTTC.

The chain couples TRBV15 to TRBJ1-5; D is unresolved. The CDR3 has 16 amino acids. Germline loops: CDR1 LNHNV, CDR2 YYDKDF (reference sequence). Trimming removed 0 bases at V and 3 bases at J, with 12 bases between. As DNA, the CDR3 is TGTGCCACCAGCAGAGATCTAGGGAGGAACAATCAGCCCCAGCATTTT. It codes for CATSRDLGRNNQPQHF.

This clonotype was observed a handful of times. This rearrangement joins TRBV7-8 to TRBJ1-1; 11 bases line up with TRBD1. The CDR3 extends over 14 amino acids. Germline trimming cut 2 bases from V and 7 bases from J; bases unmatched to any gene: 3. Germline V gene data show CDR1 as SGHVS and CDR2 as FQNEAQ. The CDR3 loop reads CASSLRTGGNEAFF. CDR3 in DNA: TGTGCCAGCAGCTTAAGGACAGGGGGCAATGAAGCTTTCTTT.

The V and J genes are TRBV7-2 and TRBJ2-5, with TRBD2 as a possible D gene (6 bases). V was pared by 2 bases and J by 1 base, with 14 bases between. The CDR3 runs 16 residues. Germline loops: CDR1 SGHTA, CDR2 FQGNSA. This CDR3 is CASSLNSGLIQETQYF. As DNA, the CDR3 is TGTGCCAGCAGCTTAAACTCCGGACTAATCCAAGAGACCCAGTACTTC.

This clonotype has just a few counts. The genes are TRBV12-3 or TRBV12-4 and TRBJ2-1; no clear D. Trimming removed 0 bases at V and 6 bases at J, with 12 bases between. The CDR3 is made up of 15 amino acids. CDR3 region: CASSLAQNRFNEQFF. DNA of the CDR3: TGTGCCAGCAGTTTAGCACAAAATAGGTTCAATGAGCAGTTCTTC.

In its sample, this clonotype was seen a few times. The chain links TRBV9 to TRBJ2-5; possibly TRBD1 for D (6 bases). The V and J ends lost 4 bases and 5 bases respectively, with 18 bases between them. Germline lookup yields CDR1 SGDLS and CDR2 YYNGEE. This CDR3 is built from 15 residues. CDR3 residues: CASSPDAGVFETQYF. DNA for the CDR3: TGTGCCAGCAGCCCCGACGCAGGGGTCTTCGAGACCCAGTACTTC.

This clonotype was counted a few times. The V call is TRBV29-1, the J call TRBJ2-1, with unresolved D. The CDR3 consists of 14 residues. CDR1 is SQVTM, CDR2 ANQGSEA, per germline. V was pared by 4 bases and J by 0 bases, with 10 bases between. CDR3 protein: CSVAVGNSYNEQFF. Written as DNA, the CDR3 is TGCAGCGTTGCCGTCGGCAACTCCTACAATGAGCAGTTCTTC.

This sequence joins TRBV29-1 and TRBJ2-3; a weak D match, TRBD2 (5 bases). V lost 4 bases and J 2 bases, leaving 7 bases between the germline ends. CDR1 and CDR2 (germline): SQVTM, ANQGSEA. CDR3 length: 12 residues. DNA of the CDR3: TGCAGCGTTGGAGGGCCCACAGATACGCAGTATTTT. Protein: CSVGGPTDTQYF.

This clonotype has only a few counts. V usage is TRBV5-1 and J usage is TRBJ2-6, with D hard to call. CDR1 is SGHRS, CDR2 YFSETQ, per germline. This CDR3 comprises 15 residues. V was trimmed by 3 bases and J by 0 bases, leaving 7 bases between them. For the CDR3, the DNA is TGCGCCAGCAGCTCGGATCGCTCTGGGGCCAACGTCCTGACTTTC. This codes for CASSSDRSGANVLTF.

V gene TRBV18 combines with J gene TRBJ2-7; 7 bases are shared with TRBD1. Germline V CDR1 and CDR2: KGHSH, LQKENI. Losses at the gene ends were 6 bases for V and 9 bases for J; bases not matched to a gene: 17. CDR3 length: 15 amino acids. This CDR3 is CASSQTGTDLTPQYF. Written as DNA, the CDR3 is TGTGCCAGCTCGCAGACCGGGACAGATCTTACCCCGCAGTACTTC.

This clonotype was detected a few times. The chain combines TRBV5-1 with TRBJ2-2; D might be TRBD2 (5 bases). The CDR3 is 15 residues long. V was shortened by 0 bases and J by 5 bases, with 11 bases between the two germline ends. Germline CDR1 is SGHRS and CDR2 is YFSETQ. The CDR3 DNA sequence: TGCGCCAGCAGCTTGGATGGCGGGCGTACCGGGGAGCTGTTTTTT. This codes for CASSLDGGRTGELFF.

A note on this clonotype: A read error may produce the germline difference seen at one junction end. The chain combines TRBV20-1 with TRBJ2-5, with D possibly being TRBD2 (5 bases). The germline V gene has CDR1 DFQATT and CDR2 SNEGSKA (reference sequence). The CDR3 loop spans 14 amino acids. For the CDR3, the DNA is TGCAGCGCTACCCTAATACTAGGCCAAGAGACCCAGTACTTC. Translated: CSATLILGQETQYF.